The count of the clone carrying this T cell receptor (beta chain) is one. This sample is part of a study of blood T cell repertoires in COVID-19. Generated by immunoSEQ multiplex PCR, the TCRdb table keeps only in-frame clones and is missing some. The table includes tens of thousands of clones, 85% to 95% detected once. The CDR3 loop spans 16 amino acids. Deletions cut 5 bases from V and 4 bases from J, with 17 bases between. The V gene's germline CDR1 is MGHRA and CDR2 YSYEKL. The origin of this receptor is a human donor with active COVID-19. The donor label of this sample is uncertain. Specimen: peripheral blood. The chain has TRBV4-1 and TRBJ2-2; D possibly corresponds to TRBD1 (5 bases). The DNA of the CDR3 is TGCGCCAGCAGCAAATCCCAGGGTAGTGGCACCGGGGAGCTGTTTTTT. This gives the protein CASSKSQGSGTGELFF.